This T cell receptor (beta chain) appears in the sequencing data of a study of regulatory T cells in long-lasting Graves disease. Study outcomes and limitations: Persistent disease showed a preference for TRBV28, TRBJ1-2 and TRBJ2-5.

Relying on iRepertoire HTBI primers and Arm-PCR of CDR3 regions, the team built TCR beta libraries. Each CDR3 protein gets one entry after TCRdb re-called the multiplex PCR reads with MiXCR. The sample holds about 420,000 distinct CDR3 sequences, 23% seen once. A word on this clonotype: Its antigen is currently unknown.

CDR1 LGHDT and CDR2 YNNKEL come from the germline V gene (reference sequence). With V trimmed by 3 bases and J by 1 base, 2 bases remained unmatched. The CDR3 has 15 amino acids. The sample's time point: persistent/refractory GD, antithyroid drugs over 5 years with positive TRAb. Isolated PBMC RNA provided the starting material for the TCR library. The source is a female donor with Graves disease. The gene calls are TRBV3-1 and TRBJ1-2, with 10 bases matching TRBD1. The sample here was peripheral blood mononuclear cells (PBMCs), taken when the disease was refractory, from a patient treated with antithyroid drugs. In DNA form, the CDR3 reads TGTGCCAGCAGCCAGGGGACAGGGGTTAACTATGGCTACACCTTC. This translates into CASSQGTGVNYGYTF.